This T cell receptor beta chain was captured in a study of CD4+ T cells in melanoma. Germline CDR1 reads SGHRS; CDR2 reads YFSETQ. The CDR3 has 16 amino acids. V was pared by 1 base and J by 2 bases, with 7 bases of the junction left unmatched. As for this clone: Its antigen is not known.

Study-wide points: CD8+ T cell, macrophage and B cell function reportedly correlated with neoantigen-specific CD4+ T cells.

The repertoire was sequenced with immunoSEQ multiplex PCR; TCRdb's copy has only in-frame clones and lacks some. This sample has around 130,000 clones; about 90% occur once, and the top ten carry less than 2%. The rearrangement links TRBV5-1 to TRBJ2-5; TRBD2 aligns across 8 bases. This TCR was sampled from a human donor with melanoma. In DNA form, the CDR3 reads TGCGCCAGCAGCTTGACGGCTAGCGGGCGGCAAGAGACCCAGTACTTC. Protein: CASSLTASGRQETQYF.